This T cell receptor (beta chain) appears in the sequencing data of a study of blood T cells in healthy people across ages. Overall study results and limits: With age, beta diversity per million T cells declined roughly linearly, significantly by approximately 40. Diversity figures derived from one million T cells were judged to underestimate the true value.

Together with a sample-barcoded 5' primer, a J-beta primer mix was included in a second PCR lasting roughly 7 to 11 cycles. Unique molecular identifiers of 12 random nucleotides labeled each cDNA. TCRdb re-derived calls from the 5' RACE reads in MiXCR, one entry per CDR3 protein. The sample contains 890,000 or so distinct CDR3 sequences, under 80% of which appear only once. The donors, all healthy, were Caucasians living in Russia, aged roughly 6 to 100. The CDR3 is 13 amino acids. The germline V and J ends were trimmed by 8 bases and 5 bases, with 13 bases remaining between them. CDR1 is MNHEY, CDR2 SMNVEV, per germline (reference sequence). This clonotype was detected once. No antigen is known for it.

The genes are TRBV27 and TRBJ2-1; no clear D gene. This sequence originates from a man aged 30 to 39 in good health. Sequenced material: blood. The CDR3 nucleotides read TGTGCCAGCGGTTCGGCGCCGGACAATGAGCAGTTCTTC. It translates to CASGSAPDNEQFF.